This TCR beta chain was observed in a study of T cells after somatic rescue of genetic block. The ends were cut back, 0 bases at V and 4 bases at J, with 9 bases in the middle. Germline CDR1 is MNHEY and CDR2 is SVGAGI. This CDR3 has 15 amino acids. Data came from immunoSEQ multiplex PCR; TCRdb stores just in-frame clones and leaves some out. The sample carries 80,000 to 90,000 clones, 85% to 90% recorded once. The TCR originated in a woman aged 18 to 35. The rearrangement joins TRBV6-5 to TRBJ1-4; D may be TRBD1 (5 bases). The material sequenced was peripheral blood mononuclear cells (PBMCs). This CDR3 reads CASSYSGRDNEKLFF. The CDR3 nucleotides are TGTGCCAGCAGTTACTCGGGCAGGGATAATGAAAAACTGTTTTTT.